This TCR beta chain derives from a study of blood T cells in healthy people across ages. This clonotype was seen a few times. Its matching antigen is unknown. Findings and limits, study-wide: Naive and antigen-experienced cells could not be conclusively compared, given unsorted PBMCs.

With a J-beta primer mix and a sample-barcoded 5' primer, a second PCR ran about 7 to 12 cycles. TCRdb fed the 5' RACE reads into MiXCR, producing one record per CDR3 protein. The sample has about 540,000 distinct CDR3 sequences, approximately 25% seen once. These data were also reused for a study on T cells of mothers and their children. That source reports: Donation came from a few healthy Caucasian mothers together with their six children.

The sequence derives from a boy under 18 in good health. Sequencing used blood.

CDR3 loop: CASSQDSPSDYNEQFF. The CDR3 region has the DNA TGCGCCAGCAGCCAAGATTCCCCTTCCGACTACAATGAGCAGTTCTTC. The chain joins TRBV4-1 to TRBJ2-5, with D uncertain. The J call is in doubt because the DNA end fits TRBJ2-1 better. The germline CDR1 and CDR2 sequences are MGHRA and YSYEKL. The CDR3 contains 16 residues.